This T cell receptor (beta chain) was sequenced in a study of shared clonotypes between healthy human individuals. About the study: Serving as donors were a couple of women and three men, whose ages spanned 18 to 49.

Regarding this clone: Its specificity is unknown.

The assay used deep level. Repertoires were generated with immunoSEQ multiplex PCR, while TCRdb's copy carries only in-frame clones and drops some. The repertoire holds more than 2,000,000 clones, with roughly nine tenths as singletons. The donors were all Caucasian adults (living in Nashville, Tennessee). General observations from the study: Larger estimated richness was generally seen in naive subsets than in memory subsets.

Germline CDR1 and CDR2: SGHRS and YFSETQ. The CDR3 spans 15 residues. With V trimmed by 3 bases and J by 8 bases, 7 bases remained unmatched. The chain employs TRBV5-1 and TRBJ1-4, with 10 bases fitting TRBD1. The material sequenced was naive CD4+ T cells sorted from blood. Subset defined: CD45RA+ positively selected. The source is a young man in good health. CDR3 in amino acids: CASSWTGTGVEKLFF. The CDR3 DNA reads as TGCGCCAGCAGCTGGACCGGGACAGGGGTCGAAAAACTGTTTTTT.